This section outlines one T cell receptor (beta chain) sequence together with its context. This record comes from a study of quantifying T cell responses using KT2 cells. Turning to the study itself: cDNA was made from DNase-treated RNA using alpha and beta constant primers.

V lost 6 bases and J lost 4, with 16 bases in between. CDR3 length: 13 amino acids. The germline V gene has CDR1 DFQATT and CDR2 SNEGSKA (reference sequence). Each cDNA got a UMI-containing oligo ligated at its 3' end. The first PCR ran about 4 cycles with an equimolar RC1.1 and RC1.2 beta primer mix. Each CDR3 protein is one row after TCRdb ran MiXCR on the UMI-ligation and nested PCR reads. The repertoire has about 41,000 distinct CDR3 sequences, 15% to 20% of them found once; the top ten carry roughly 40%. KT2, a clone with a known TCR, was spiked into unfractionated PBMC. A range of KT2-to-PBMC ratios was made using fixed PBMC numbers.

The clonotype originates from a human donor. Specimen: PBMCs spiked with cells of the T cell clone KT2. The chain uses TRBV20-1 and TRBJ2-7, with D perhaps TRBD1 (6 bases). CDR3 coding DNA: TGCAGTGCCCCCGGGACAAACCTGTACGAGCAGTACTTC. This encodes CSAPGTNLYEQYF.